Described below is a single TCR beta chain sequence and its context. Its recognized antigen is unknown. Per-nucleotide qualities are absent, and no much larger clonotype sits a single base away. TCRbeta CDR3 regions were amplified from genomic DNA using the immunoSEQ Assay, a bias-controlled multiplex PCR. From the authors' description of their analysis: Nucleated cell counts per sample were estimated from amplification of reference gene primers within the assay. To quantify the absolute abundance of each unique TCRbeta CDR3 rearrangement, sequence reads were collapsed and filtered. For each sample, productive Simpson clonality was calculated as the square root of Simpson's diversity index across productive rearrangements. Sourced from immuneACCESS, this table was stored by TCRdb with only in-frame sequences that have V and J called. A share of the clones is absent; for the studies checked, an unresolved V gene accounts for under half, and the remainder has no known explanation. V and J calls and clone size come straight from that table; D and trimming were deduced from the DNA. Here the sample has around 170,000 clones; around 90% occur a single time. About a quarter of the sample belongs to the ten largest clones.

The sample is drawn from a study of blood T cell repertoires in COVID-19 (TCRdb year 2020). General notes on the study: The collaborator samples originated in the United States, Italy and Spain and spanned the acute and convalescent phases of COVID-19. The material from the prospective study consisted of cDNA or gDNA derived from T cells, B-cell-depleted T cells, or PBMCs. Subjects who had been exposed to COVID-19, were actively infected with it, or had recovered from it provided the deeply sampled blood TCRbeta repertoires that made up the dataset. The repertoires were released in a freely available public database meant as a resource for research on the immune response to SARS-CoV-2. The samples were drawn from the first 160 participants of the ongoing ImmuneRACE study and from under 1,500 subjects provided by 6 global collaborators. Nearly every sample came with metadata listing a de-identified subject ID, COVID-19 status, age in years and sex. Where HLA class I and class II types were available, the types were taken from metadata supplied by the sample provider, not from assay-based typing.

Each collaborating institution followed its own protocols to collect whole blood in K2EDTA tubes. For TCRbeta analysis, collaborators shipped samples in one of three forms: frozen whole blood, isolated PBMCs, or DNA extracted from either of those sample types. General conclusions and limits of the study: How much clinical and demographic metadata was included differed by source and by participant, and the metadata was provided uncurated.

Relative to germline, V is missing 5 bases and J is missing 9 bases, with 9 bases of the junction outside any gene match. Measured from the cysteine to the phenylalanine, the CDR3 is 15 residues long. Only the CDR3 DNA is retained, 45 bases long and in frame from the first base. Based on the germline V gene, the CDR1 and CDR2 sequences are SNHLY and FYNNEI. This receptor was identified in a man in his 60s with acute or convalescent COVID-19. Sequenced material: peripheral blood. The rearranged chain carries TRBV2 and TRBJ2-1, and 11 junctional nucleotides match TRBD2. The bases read TGTGCCAGCAGTTCTCTAGCGGGGGGACGGGGTGAGCAGTTCTTC. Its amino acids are CASSSLAGGRGEQFF.